This T cell receptor (beta chain) emerged from a study of shared clonotypes between healthy human individuals. Overall study findings and caveats: The naive CD4 repertoires of a handful of donors were compared, and roughly 5% of clonotypes were shared. Sequencing depth was expected to affect clonotype sharing among donors.

Methods used by the authors: Junction-only sequences produced by ImmunoSEQ had no quality scores, so filtering differed. Sequencing was performed with immunoSEQ multiplex PCR; in TCRdb, only in-frame clones are kept and a portion is missing. Clonal size and the V and J genes are those of that table, whereas D and trimming came from the DNA. The profile shows 2 million to 2.5 million clones, under 97% of them singletons. The count of this clone is one. Its target is not known. The clonotype originates from a young man in good health. Input material: naive CD4+ T cells sorted from blood. Subset here: CD45RA+ positively selected.

The CDR3 is CASSSSGGTKNTGELFF. As DNA, the CDR3 is TGTGCCAGCAGCTCATCCGGAGGGACTAAGAACACCGGGGAGCTGTTTTTT. The chain couples TRBV7-2 to TRBJ2-2, with TRBD2 matching 7 bases. The CDR3 is 17 amino acids. Germline CDR1 reads SGHTA; CDR2 reads FQGNSA. V dropped 4 bases and J dropped 1; count of bases not matched to a gene: 9.